This T cell receptor (beta chain) was found in a study of spatial heterogeneity in lung cancer. Every molecule of TCR cDNA had its own unique molecular identifier. TCRdb redid the calling of the 5' RACE reads with MiXCR, one entry per CDR3 protein. Of about 25,000 distinct CDR3 sequences in the sample, approximately 6% were seen once. This clonotype showed up many times. The germline V gene has CDR1 KGHSH and CDR2 LQKENI. The CDR3 is 16 residues long. J gave up 3 bases and V 3 bases, and 10 bases lay outside the gene matches. Time point meaning: blood at routine non-recurrence follow-up after resection. Without sorting, whole RNA was sequenced from tumor, nontumor lung or frozen PBMC.

Sequenced material: PBMCs, taken at follow-up. This chain uses TRBV18 with TRBJ2-7; 8 bases agree with TRBD1. The TCR sequence derives from a male donor with early-stage non-small cell lung cancer. The CDR3 nucleotides read TGTGCCAGCTCACCCCAAAAAGGACAGGGTAACTACGAGCAGTACTTC. This translates into CASSPQKGQGNYEQYF.